A few counts support the clone carrying this T cell receptor (beta chain). These data originate in a study of blood T cells in healthy people across ages. The use of a sample-barcoded 5' primer and a J-beta primer mix characterized a second PCR of roughly 6 to 12 cycles. Every cDNA was tagged by a template-switch adaptor with 12 random nucleotides. TCRdb passed the 5' RACE reads through MiXCR, listing each CDR3 protein once. The table shows around 800,000 distinct CDR3 sequences, with roughly 50% occurring only once. Drawing of peripheral blood yielded about 10 milliliters from each donor. Germline CDR1 and CDR2: DFQATT and SNEGSKA (reference sequence). The CDR3 contains 15 residues. Trimming took 5 bases from V and 2 from J; bases not matched to a gene: 5.

This rearrangement joins TRBV20-1 to TRBJ2-1; 11 positions match TRBD2. The receptor comes from a man older than 75 in good health. The specimen was blood. In DNA form, the CDR3 reads TGCAGTGCTCCTATAGCGGGAGGGCCCTACAATGAGCAGTTCTTC. Amino acids: CSAPIAGGPYNEQFF.